This T cell receptor (beta chain) was sequenced during a study of post-analysis software for immune sequencing data. Background on the study: The cohort encompassed relapsing-remitting, secondary progressive and progressive-relapsing multiple sclerosis disease courses.

Trimming took off 5 bases at V and 2 bases at J, with 13 bases between the two ends. This CDR3 spans 15 amino acids. CDR1 is SGHTA, CDR2 FQGNSA, per germline. Overall study results and limits: Higher frequency in patients than in controls was seen for 5 or 6 TRBV segments, with TRBV5-6, TRBV5-1 and TRBV20-1 among them. Under F measure analysis, samples from one preparation batch co-clustered strongly. Multiple sclerosis patients showed significantly lower normalized Chao1 diversity than controls did.

Every TCR beta cDNA library bore unique molecular identifiers. T cells numbering roughly 0.85 to 10 million gave rise to roughly 0.5 million cDNA molecules. TCRdb used MiXCR to reprocess the PCR reads, holding one entry per CDR3 protein. Among about 770,000 distinct CDR3 sequences, 46% were seen once, and the ten largest hold approximately 5%. On this clonotype: What it binds is not known.

The sample consisted of blood. The sequence derives from a girl aged 10-17 years with multiple sclerosis. The V call is TRBV7-2, the J call TRBJ2-4, with D possibly matching TRBD1 (5 bases). The CDR3 DNA sequence: TGTGCCAGCAGCCTAACCAGGGTACCCAAAAACATTCAGTACTTC. Its protein product is CASSLTRVPKNIQYF.